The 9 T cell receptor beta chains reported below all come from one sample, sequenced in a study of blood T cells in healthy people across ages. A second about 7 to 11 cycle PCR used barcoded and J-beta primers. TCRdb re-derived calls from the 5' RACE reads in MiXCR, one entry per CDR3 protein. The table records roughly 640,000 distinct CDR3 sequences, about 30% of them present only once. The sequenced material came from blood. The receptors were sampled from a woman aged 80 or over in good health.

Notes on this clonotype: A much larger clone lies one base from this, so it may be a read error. The chain's CDR3 is CASQPGTVTKHGYTF. The CDR3 DNA sequence: TGTGCCAGCCAACCCGGGACCGTCACGAAGCATGGCTACACCTTC. The chain uses TRBV6-5 and TRBJ1-2; D possibly corresponds to TRBD1 (5 bases). The V end lost 8 bases, the J end lost 6 bases, and 22 bases lay between the germline ends. The CDR3 is 15 residues long. Germline V lookup: CDR1 MNHEY, CDR2 SVGAGI.

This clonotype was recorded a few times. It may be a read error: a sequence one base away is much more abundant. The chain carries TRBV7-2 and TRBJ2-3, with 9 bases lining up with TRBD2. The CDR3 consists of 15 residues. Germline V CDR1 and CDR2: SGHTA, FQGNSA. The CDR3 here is CAGSPRTSVFGTQYF. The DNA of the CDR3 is TGTGCCGGCAGCCCCCGGACTAGCGTGTTTGGTACGCAGTATTTT.

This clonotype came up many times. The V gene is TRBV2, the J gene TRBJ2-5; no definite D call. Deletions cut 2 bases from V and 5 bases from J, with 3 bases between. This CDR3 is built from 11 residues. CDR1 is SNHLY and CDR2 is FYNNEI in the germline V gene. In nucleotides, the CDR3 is TGTGCCAGCAGTGAAAGGGAGACCCAGTACTTC. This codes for CASSERETQYF.

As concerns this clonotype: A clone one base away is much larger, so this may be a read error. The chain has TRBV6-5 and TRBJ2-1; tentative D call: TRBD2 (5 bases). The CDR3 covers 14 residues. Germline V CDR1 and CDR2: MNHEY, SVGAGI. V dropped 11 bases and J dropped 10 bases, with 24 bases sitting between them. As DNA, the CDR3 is TGTGCCTCCCGCACTGCGGGCAGTTCCTACGAGCAGTTCTTC. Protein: CASRTAGSSYEQFF.

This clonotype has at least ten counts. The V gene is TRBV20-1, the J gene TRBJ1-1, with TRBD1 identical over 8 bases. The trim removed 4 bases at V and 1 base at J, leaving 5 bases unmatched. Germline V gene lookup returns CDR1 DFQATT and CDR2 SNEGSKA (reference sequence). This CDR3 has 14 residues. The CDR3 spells CSATQGARNTEAFF. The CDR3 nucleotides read TGCAGTGCTACTCAGGGGGCCAGGAACACTGAAGCTTTCTTT.

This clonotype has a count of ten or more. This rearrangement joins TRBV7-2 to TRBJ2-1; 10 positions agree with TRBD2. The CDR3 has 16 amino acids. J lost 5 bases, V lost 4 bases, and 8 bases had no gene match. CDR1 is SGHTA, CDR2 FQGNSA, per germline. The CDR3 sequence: CASSSSGGLIDNEQFF. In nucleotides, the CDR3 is TGTGCCAGCAGCTCTAGCGGGGGCCTAATTGACAATGAGCAGTTCTTC.

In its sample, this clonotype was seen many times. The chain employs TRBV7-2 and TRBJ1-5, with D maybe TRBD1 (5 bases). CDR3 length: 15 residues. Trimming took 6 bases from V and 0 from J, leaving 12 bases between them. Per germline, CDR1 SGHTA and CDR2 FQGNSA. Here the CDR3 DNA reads TGTGCCAGCAGTCGGGACGGCCTTAGCAATCAGCCCCAGCATTTT. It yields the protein CASSRDGLSNQPQHF.

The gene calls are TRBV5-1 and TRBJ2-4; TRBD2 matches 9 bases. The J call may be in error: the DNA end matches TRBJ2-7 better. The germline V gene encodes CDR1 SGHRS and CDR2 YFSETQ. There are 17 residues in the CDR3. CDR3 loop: CASSSQIAGEMSYEQYF. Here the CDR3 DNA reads TGCGCCAGCAGCTCTCAAATAGCGGGAGAGATGTCATACGAGCAGTACTTC.

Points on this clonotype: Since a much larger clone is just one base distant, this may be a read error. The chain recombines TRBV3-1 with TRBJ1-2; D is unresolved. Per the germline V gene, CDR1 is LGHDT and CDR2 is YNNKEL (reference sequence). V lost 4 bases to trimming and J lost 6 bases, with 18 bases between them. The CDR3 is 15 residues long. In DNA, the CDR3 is TGTGCCAGCAGCCGAGGGATTTTTGGGAAGAATGGCTACACCTTC. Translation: CASSRGIFGKNGYTF.